This T cell receptor (beta chain) is from a study of T-cell memory formation after mild COVID-19. Study information: In these data, TCR clusters were largely donor specific. Study conclusions and caveats: While clones contracting from day 15 to 85 were balanced between CD4 and CD8, later expanders leaned CD4+.

Trimming removed 0 bases from V and 0 bases from J; junction bases left unmatched: 4. The CDR3 sequence is 16 residues long. Germline CDR1 and CDR2: SGHRS and YFSETQ. Sample barcodes and UMIs were carried by the TCR alpha and TCR beta cDNA libraries that 5'RACE generated with constant-segment primers. MiXCR, run by TCRdb on the 5' RACE reads, gives a single entry per CDR3 protein. The table records some 300,000 distinct CDR3 sequences, 20% to 25% of them present only once. This clonotype has just a few counts. What it recognizes is unknown. The TCR comes from a man younger than 35 who had mild COVID-19 (a few samples of this study predate the infection). Cell type and time point are not known. The sample consisted of PBMCs or a T cell subset sorted from them (not recorded which). The rearrangement uses TRBV5-1 and TRBJ1-1, with 8 bases fitting TRBD1. The CDR3 DNA follows: TGCGCCAGCAGCTTGGTGGGACAGGCCGTGAACACTGAAGCTTTCTTT. Its protein is CASSLVGQAVNTEAFF. Variable domain in full (rest from reference TRBV5-1 and TRBJ1-1): KAGVTQTPRYLIKTRGQQVTLSCSPISGHRSVSWYQQTPGQGLQFLFEYFSETQRNKGNFPGRFSGRQFSNSRSEMNVSTLELGDSALYLCASSLVGQAVNTEAFFGQGTRLTVV.